This T cell receptor beta chain was recorded in a study of T cells in Graves' hyperthyroidism and ophthalmopathy. The TCR beta CDR3 regions underwent amplification using RNA transcripts as the source. An initial round of RT-PCR targeting the TCR CDR3 relied on the HTBI primer set. TCRdb itself ran the multiplex PCR reads through MiXCR, one entry per CDR3 protein. The table has over 700,000 distinct CDR3 sequences, just over 35% seen once. The CDR3 has 15 residues. Germline V gene data show CDR1 as MNHEY and CDR2 as SVGEGT. V was trimmed by 0 bases and J by 10 bases, leaving 18 bases between them. This clonotype was counted between two and nine times. With a duration under 2 months, the hyperthyroidism was newly diagnosed in patients aged 18 to 65. It was uncontrolled infection, other autoimmune disease, pregnancy or lactation that excluded patients. The diagnoses drew upon clinical symptoms, serum thyroxine and TRAb, thyroid ultrasound and orbital computed tomography. Cells are PBMCs isolated from about 10 ml of fresh blood.

Input material: blood. The receptor was derived from a woman between 35 and 50 years old with Graves' hyperthyroidism. The chain links TRBV6-2 or TRBV6-3 to TRBJ1-2; D may be TRBD1 (6 bases). CDR3 amino acids: CASSYSLTGQVDYTF. The CDR3 DNA reads as TGTGCCAGCAGTTACTCGTTGACAGGTCAAGTTGACTACACCTTC.